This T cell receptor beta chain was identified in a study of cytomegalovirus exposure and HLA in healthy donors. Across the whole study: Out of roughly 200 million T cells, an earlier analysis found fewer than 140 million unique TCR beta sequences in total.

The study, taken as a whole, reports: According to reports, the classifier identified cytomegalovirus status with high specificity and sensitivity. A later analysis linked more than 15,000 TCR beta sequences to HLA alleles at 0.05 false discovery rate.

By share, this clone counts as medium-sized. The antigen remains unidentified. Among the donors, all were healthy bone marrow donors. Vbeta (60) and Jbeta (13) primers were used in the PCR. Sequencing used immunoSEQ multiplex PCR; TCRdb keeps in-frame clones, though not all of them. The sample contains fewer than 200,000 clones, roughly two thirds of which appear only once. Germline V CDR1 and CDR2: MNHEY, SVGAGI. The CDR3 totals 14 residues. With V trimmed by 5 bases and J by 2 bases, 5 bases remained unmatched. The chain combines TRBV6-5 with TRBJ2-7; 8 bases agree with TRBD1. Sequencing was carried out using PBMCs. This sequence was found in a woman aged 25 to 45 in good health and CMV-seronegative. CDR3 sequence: CASSPQTGAYEQYF. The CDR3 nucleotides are TGTGCCAGCAGTCCGCAGACAGGGGCCTACGAGCAGTACTTC.